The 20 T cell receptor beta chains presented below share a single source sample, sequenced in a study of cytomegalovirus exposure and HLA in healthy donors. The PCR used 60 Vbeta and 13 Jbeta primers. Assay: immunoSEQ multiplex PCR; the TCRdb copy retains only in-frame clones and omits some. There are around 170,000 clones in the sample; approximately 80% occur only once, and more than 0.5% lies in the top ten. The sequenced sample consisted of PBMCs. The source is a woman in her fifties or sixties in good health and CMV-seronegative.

The chain's CDR3 is CASIGTSYNEQFF. CDR3 nucleotides: TGTGCCAGCATAGGGACATCCTACAATGAGCAGTTCTTC. The gene calls are TRBV6-1 and TRBJ2-1, with D tentatively TRBD1 (6 bases). Germline lookup yields CDR1 MNHNS and CDR2 SASEGT. V lost 7 bases and J lost 1, with 8 bases in between. This CDR3 contains 13 residues.

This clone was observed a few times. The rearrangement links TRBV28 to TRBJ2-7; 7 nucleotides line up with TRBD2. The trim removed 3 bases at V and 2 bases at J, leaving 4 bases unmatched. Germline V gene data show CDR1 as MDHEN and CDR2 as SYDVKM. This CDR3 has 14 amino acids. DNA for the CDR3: TGTGCCAGCAGTTTGGCGGGGGAAACCTACGAGCAGTACTTC. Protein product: CASSLAGETYEQYF.

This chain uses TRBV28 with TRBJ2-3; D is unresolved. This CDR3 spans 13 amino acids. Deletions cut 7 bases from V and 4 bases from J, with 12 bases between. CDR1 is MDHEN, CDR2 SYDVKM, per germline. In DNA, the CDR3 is TGTGCCAGCACAACGGCAGGTTCAGATACGCAGTATTTT. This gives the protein CASTTAGSDTQYF.

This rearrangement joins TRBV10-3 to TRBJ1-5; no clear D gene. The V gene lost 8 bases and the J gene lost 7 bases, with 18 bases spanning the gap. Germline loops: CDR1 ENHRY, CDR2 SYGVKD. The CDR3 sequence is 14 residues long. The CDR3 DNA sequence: TGTGCCATCTCACCGGACTCGTCGGGACAGCCCCAGCATTTT. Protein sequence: CAISPDSSGQPQHF.

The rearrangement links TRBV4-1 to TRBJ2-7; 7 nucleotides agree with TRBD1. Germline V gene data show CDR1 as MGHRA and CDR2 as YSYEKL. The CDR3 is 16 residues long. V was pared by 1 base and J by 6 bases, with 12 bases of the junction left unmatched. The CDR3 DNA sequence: TGCGCCAGCAGCCAAGTGCCCGGCAGGGGGTCGGCCGAGCAGTACTTC. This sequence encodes CASSQVPGRGSAEQYF.

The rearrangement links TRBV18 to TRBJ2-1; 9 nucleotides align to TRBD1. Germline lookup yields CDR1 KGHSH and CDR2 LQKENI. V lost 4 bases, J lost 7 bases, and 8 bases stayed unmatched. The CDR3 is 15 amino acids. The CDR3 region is CASSLGTGIGNEQFF. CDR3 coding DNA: TGTGCCAGCTCACTGGGGACAGGGATTGGGAATGAGCAGTTCTTC.

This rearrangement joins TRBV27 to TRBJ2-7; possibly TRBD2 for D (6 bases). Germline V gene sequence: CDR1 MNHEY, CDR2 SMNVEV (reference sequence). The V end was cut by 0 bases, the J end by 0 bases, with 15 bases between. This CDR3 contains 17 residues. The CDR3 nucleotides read TGTGCCAGCAGTTTATCAGGGCGGTCAGCGGGCTCCTACGAGCAGTACTTC. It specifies CASSLSGRSAGSYEQYF.

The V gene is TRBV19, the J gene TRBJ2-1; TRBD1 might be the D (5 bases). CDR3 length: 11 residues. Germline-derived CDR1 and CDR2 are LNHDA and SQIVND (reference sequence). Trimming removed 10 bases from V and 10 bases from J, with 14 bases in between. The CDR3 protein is CATLYRTEQFF. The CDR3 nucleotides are TGTGCCACGTTATATCGGACAGAGCAGTTCTTC.

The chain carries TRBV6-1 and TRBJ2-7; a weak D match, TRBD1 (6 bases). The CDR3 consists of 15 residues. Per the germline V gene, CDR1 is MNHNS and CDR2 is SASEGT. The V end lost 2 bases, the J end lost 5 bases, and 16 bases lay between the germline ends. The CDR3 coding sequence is TGTGCCAGCAGTGAACGGAGAGGGGGTCCCAACGAGCAGTACTTC. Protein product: CASSERRGGPNEQYF.

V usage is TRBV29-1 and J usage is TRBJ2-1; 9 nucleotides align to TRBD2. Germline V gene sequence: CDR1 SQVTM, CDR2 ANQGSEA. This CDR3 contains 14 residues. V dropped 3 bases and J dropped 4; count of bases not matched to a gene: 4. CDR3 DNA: TGCAGCGTTGATCGCCTAGCGGGGTACAATGAGCAGTTCTTC. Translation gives CSVDRLAGYNEQFF.

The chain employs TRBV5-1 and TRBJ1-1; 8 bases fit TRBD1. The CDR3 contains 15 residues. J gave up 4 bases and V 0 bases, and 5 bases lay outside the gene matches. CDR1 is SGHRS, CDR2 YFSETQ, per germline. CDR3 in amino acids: CASSLETGVGTEAFF. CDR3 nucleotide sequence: TGCGCCAGCAGCTTGGAGACAGGGGTCGGCACTGAAGCTTTCTTT. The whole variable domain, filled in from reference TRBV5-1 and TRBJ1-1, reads KAGVTQTPRYLIKTRGQQVTLSCSPISGHRSVSWYQQTPGQGLQFLFEYFSETQRNKGNFPGRFSGRQFSNSRSEMNVSTLELGDSALYLCASSLETGVGTEAFFGQGTRLTVV.

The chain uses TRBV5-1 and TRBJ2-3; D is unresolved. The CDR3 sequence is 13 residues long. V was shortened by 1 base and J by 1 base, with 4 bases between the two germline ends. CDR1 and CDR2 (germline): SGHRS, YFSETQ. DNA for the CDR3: TGCGCCAGCAGCTTGTTCGGCACAGATACGCAGTATTTT. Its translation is CASSLFGTDTQYF.

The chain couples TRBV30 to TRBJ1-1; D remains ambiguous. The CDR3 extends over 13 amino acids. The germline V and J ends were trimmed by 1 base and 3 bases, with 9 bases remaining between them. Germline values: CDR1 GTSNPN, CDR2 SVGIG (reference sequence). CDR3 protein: CAWSAGSYTEAFF. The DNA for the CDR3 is TGTGCCTGGAGTGCAGGCTCCTACACTGAAGCTTTCTTT.

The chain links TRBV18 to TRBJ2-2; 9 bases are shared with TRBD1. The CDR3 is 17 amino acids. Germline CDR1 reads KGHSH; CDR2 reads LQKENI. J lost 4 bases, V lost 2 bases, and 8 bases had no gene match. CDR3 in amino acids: CASSPALQGAVTGELFF. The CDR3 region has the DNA TGTGCCAGCTCACCAGCCCTACAGGGGGCCGTCACCGGGGAGCTGTTTTTT.

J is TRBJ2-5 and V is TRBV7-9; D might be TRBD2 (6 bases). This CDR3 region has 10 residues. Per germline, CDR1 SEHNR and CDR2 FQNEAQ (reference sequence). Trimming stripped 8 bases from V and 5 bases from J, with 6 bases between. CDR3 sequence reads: CASGGETQYF. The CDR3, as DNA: TGTGCCAGCGGGGGGGAGACCCAGTACTTC.

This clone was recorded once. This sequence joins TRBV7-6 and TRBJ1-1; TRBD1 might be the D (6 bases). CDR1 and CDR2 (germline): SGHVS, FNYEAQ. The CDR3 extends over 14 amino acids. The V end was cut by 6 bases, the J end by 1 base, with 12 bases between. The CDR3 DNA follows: TGTGCCAGCAGTTCACAGGGAAAGAACACTGAAGCTTTCTTT. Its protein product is CASSSQGKNTEAFF.

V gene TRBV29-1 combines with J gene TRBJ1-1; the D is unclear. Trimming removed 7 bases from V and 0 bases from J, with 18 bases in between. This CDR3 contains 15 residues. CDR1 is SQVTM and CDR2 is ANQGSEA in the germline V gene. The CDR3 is CSGSSLEFMNTEAFF. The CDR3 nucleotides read TGCAGCGGTTCCAGTCTAGAGTTCATGAACACTGAAGCTTTCTTT. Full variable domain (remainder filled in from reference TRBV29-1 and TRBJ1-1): SAVISQKPSRDICQRGTSLTIQCQVDSQVTMMFWYRQQPGQSLTLIATANQGSEATYESGFVIDKFPISRPNLTFSTLTVSNMSPEDSSIYLCSGSSLEFMNTEAFFGQGTRLTVV.

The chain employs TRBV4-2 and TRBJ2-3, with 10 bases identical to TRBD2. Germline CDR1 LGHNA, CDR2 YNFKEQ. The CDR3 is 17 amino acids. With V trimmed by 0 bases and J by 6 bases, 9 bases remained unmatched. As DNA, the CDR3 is TGTGCCAGCAGCCAAGATCTCCCAGCGGGAGGGCTGGATACGCAGTATTTT. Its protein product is CASSQDLPAGGLDTQYF.

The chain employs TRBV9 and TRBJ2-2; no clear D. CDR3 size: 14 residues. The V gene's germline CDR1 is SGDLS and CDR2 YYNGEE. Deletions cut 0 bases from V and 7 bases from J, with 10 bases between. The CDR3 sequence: CASSVGWASGELFF. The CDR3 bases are TGTGCCAGCAGCGTAGGGTGGGCGAGCGGGGAGCTGTTTTTT. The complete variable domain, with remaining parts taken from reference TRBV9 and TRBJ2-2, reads DSGVTQTPKHLITATGQRVTLRCSPRSGDLSVYWYQQSLDQGLQFLIQYYNGEERAKGNILERFSAQQFPDLHSELNLSSLELGDSALYFCASSVGWASGELFFGEGSRLTVL.

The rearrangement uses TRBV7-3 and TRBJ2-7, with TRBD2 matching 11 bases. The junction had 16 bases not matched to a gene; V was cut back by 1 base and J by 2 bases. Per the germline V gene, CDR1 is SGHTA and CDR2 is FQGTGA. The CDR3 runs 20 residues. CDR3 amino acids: CASSLKGPGLAVKGPYEQYF. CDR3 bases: TGTGCCAGCAGCTTAAAGGGCCCGGGACTAGCGGTTAAAGGCCCCTACGAGCAGTACTTC. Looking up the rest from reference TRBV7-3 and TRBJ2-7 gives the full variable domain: GAGVSQTPSNKVTEKGKYVELRCDPISGHTALYWYRQSLGQGPEFLIYFQGTGAADDSGLPNDRFFAVRPEGSVSTLKIQRTERGDSAVYLCASSLKGPGLAVKGPYEQYFGPGTRLTVT.